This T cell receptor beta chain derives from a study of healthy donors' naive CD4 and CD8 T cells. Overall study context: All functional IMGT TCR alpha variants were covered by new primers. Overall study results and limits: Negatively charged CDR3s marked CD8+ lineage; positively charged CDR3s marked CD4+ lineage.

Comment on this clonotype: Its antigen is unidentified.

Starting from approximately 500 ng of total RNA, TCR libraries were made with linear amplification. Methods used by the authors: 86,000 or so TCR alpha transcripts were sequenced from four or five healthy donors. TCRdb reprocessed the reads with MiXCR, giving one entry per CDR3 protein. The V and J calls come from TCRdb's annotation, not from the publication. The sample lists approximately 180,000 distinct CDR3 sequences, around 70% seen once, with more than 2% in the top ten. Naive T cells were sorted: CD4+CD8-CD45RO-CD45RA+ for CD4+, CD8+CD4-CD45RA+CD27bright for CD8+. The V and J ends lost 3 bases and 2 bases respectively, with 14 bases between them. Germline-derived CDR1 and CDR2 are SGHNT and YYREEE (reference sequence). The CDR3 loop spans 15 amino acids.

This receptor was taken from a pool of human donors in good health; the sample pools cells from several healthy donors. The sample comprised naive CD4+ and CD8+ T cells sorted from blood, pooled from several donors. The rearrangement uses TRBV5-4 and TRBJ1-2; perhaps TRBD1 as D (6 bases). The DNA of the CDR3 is TGTGCCAGCAGCTCTACAGGGATAGGAAACTATGGCTACACCTTC. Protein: CASSSTGIGNYGYTF.